This T cell receptor (beta chain) was recorded in a study of cytomegalovirus exposure and HLA in healthy donors. The V gene lost 5 bases and the J gene lost 5 bases, with 7 bases spanning the gap. Germline CDR1 is PRHDT and CDR2 is FYEKMQ (reference sequence). There are 12 residues in the CDR3. Here immunoSEQ multiplex PCR was the method, and the copy in TCRdb shows in-frame clones only, minus some. The table includes some 200,000 clones, roughly nine tenths detected once. Findings and caveats of the study: Rare TCR sequences predominated, though certain public TCRs were found in many donors. Testing in vitro showed a few CMV-associated chains specific for CMV antigens.

This clone was recorded a few times. Its antigen remains unknown. The chain employs TRBV13 and TRBJ1-5; D unresolved. The sample consisted of PBMCs. This TCR was sampled from a man in his thirties or forties in good health and CMV-seropositive. The CDR3 nucleotides read TGTGCCAGCAGCGTACACCATCAGCCCCAGCATTTT. Translating it yields CASSVHHQPQHF.